A selection of T cell receptor beta chains follows, all from one sample in a study of response to subunit inactivated influenza vaccine. TCRdb redid the calling of the RT-PCR reads with MiXCR, one entry per CDR3 protein. The table records about 700,000 distinct CDR3 sequences, roughly 13% of them present only once. The sequences come from PBMCs from blood, collected around 14 days before vaccination. All receptors derive from a man in his fifties who received an inactivated influenza vaccine. The CDR3 runs from the conserved cysteine through the conserved F or W. A D gene is named only where the DNA matches it firmly. Where a row states a size, it is once, few, many or the class of an expanded clone; other rows omit it.

cdr3_length: 15; j_call: TRBJ2-5; clone_size: many; v_call: TRBV28; d_call: NA; cdr3_aa: CASSSPAGRPETQYF; cdr3_nt: TGTGCCAGCAGTTCCCCCGCAGGACGCCCAGAGACCCAGTACTTC
cdr3_length: 10; j_call: TRBJ1-2; clone_size: many; v_call: TRBV29-1; d_call: NA; cdr3_aa: CSVGGDGYTF; cdr3_nt: TGCAGCGTTGGAGGGGACGGCTACACCTTC
cdr3_length: 13; j_call: TRBJ2-2; clone_size: NA; v_call: TRBV3-1; d_call: NA; cdr3_aa: CASSQVKLGELFF; cdr3_nt: TGTGCCAGCAGCCAAGTTAAACTCGGGGAGCTGTTTTTT
cdr3_length: 15; j_call: TRBJ1-2; clone_size: few; v_call: TRBV5-6; d_call: NA; cdr3_aa: CASSLESEAVYGYTF; cdr3_nt: TGTGCCAGCAGCTTGGAGAGTGAGGCAGTCTATGGCTACACCTTC
cdr3_length: 13; j_call: TRBJ2-3; clone_size: NA; v_call: TRBV19; d_call: NA; cdr3_aa: CASSILGSDTQYF; cdr3_nt: TGTGCCAGTAGTATTCTAGGGTCAGATACGCAGTATTTT
cdr3_length: 14; j_call: TRBJ2-1; clone_size: many; v_call: TRBV12-3/TRBV12-4; d_call: NA; cdr3_aa: CASSLGTGSNEQFF; cdr3_nt: TGTGCCAGCAGTTTGGGTACAGGGTCCAATGAGCAGTTCTTC
cdr3_length: 18; j_call: TRBJ2-1; clone_size: few; v_call: TRBV9; d_call: TRBD2; cdr3_aa: CASSVVVSGGEGYNEQFF; cdr3_nt: TGTGCCAGCAGCGTAGTTGTTAGCGGGGGAGAGGGCTACAATGAGCAGTTCTTC
cdr3_length: 15; j_call: TRBJ1-1; clone_size: many; v_call: TRBV6-5; d_call: NA; cdr3_aa: CASSYSPGWGTEAFF; cdr3_nt: TGTGCCAGCAGTTACTCTCCCGGGTGGGGCACTGAAGCTTTCTTT
cdr3_length: 15; j_call: TRBJ2-7; clone_size: NA; v_call: TRBV3-1; d_call: NA; cdr3_aa: CASSHSTGPGDVQYF; cdr3_nt: TGTGCCAGCAGCCATTCGACCGGCCCCGGTGATGTGCAGTACTTC
cdr3_length: 16; j_call: TRBJ2-1; clone_size: NA; v_call: TRBV5-1; d_call: TRBD2; cdr3_aa: CASSFQGLAGAYEQFF; cdr3_nt: TGCGCCAGCAGCTTTCAAGGACTAGCGGGGGCCTATGAGCAGTTCTTC
cdr3_length: 16; j_call: TRBJ2-7; clone_size: NA; v_call: TRBV29-1; d_call: TRBD1; cdr3_aa: CSVVYGQGAPPYEQYF; cdr3_nt: TGCAGCGTTGTCTACGGGCAGGGGGCTCCTCCCTACGAGCAGTACTTC
cdr3_length: 14; j_call: TRBJ2-1; clone_size: NA; v_call: TRBV18; d_call: NA; cdr3_aa: CASSPPVGSNEQFF; cdr3_nt: TGTGCCAGCTCACCACCCGTAGGGAGCAATGAGCAGTTCTTC
cdr3_length: 13; j_call: TRBJ2-3; clone_size: NA; v_call: TRBV7-8; d_call: NA; cdr3_aa: CASSPPLTDTQYF; cdr3_nt: TGTGCCAGCAGCCCCCCGCTCACAGATACGCAGTATTTT
cdr3_length: 13; j_call: TRBJ2-7; clone_size: few; v_call: TRBV27; d_call: NA; cdr3_aa: CASRGGRGVEQYF; cdr3_nt: TGTGCCAGCAGAGGGGGGAGGGGGGTAGAGCAGTACTTC
cdr3_length: 18; j_call: TRBJ2-5; clone_size: NA; v_call: TRBV28; d_call: NA; cdr3_aa: CASSGRGPVYGGQETQYF; cdr3_nt: TGTGCCAGCAGCGGGCGGGGACCTGTTTACGGGGGCCAGGAGACCCAGTACTTC
cdr3_length: 15; j_call: TRBJ2-1; clone_size: few; v_call: TRBV24-1; d_call: NA; cdr3_aa: CATSEGAFSYNEQFF; cdr3_nt: TGTGCCACCAGTGAAGGTGCCTTCTCCTACAATGAGCAGTTCTTC
cdr3_length: 16; j_call: TRBJ2-1; clone_size: NA; v_call: TRBV6-5; d_call: NA; cdr3_aa: CASSFDGIPSYNEQFF; cdr3_nt: TGTGCCAGCAGTTTCGACGGGATCCCCTCCTACAATGAGCAGTTCTTC
cdr3_length: 12; j_call: TRBJ2-7; clone_size: few; v_call: TRBV30; d_call: NA; cdr3_aa: CAWSVHGDEQYF; cdr3_nt: TGTGCCTGGAGTGTACACGGGGACGAGCAGTACTTC
cdr3_length: 18; j_call: TRBJ2-2; clone_size: few; v_call: TRBV9; d_call: TRBD2; cdr3_aa: CASSVEGVSGSGTGELFF; cdr3_nt: TGTGCCAGCAGCGTAGAGGGGGTGAGCGGGAGCGGCACCGGGGAGCTGTTTTTT
cdr3_length: 17; j_call: TRBJ2-7; clone_size: NA; v_call: TRBV6-4; d_call: NA; cdr3_aa: CASSDSSLSHGLREQYF; cdr3_nt: TGTGCCAGCAGTGACTCGAGTCTTAGCCACGGCCTACGGGAGCAGTACTTC
cdr3_length: 16; j_call: TRBJ1-6; clone_size: NA; v_call: TRBV5-1; d_call: NA; cdr3_aa: CASSLAEVRRGSPLHF; cdr3_nt: TGCGCCAGCAGCTTGGCCGAGGTGCGGAGAGGTTCACCCCTCCACTTT
cdr3_length: 15; j_call: TRBJ2-1; clone_size: NA; v_call: TRBV3-1; d_call: NA; cdr3_aa: CASSQGLVSYNEQFF; cdr3_nt: TGTGCCAGCAGCCAAGGACTGGTCTCCTACAATGAGCAGTTCTTC
cdr3_length: 16; j_call: TRBJ2-3; clone_size: NA; v_call: TRBV20-1; d_call: TRBD2; cdr3_aa: CSALGLAGASREAQYF; cdr3_nt: TGCAGTGCTCTCGGACTAGCGGGGGCCTCTCGGGAGGCGCAGTATTTT
cdr3_length: 16; j_call: TRBJ2-5; clone_size: few; v_call: TRBV20-1; d_call: NA; cdr3_aa: CSARDHGRLYQETQYF; cdr3_nt: TGCAGTGCTAGAGATCACGGGCGGCTGTACCAAGAGACCCAGTACTTC
cdr3_length: 15; j_call: TRBJ2-7; clone_size: few; v_call: TRBV3-1; d_call: NA; cdr3_aa: CASSQYPGPLYEQYF; cdr3_nt: TGTGCCAGCAGCCAGTATCCGGGACCCCTTTACGAGCAGTACTTC
cdr3_length: 16; j_call: TRBJ2-7; clone_size: few; v_call: TRBV7-2; d_call: TRBD1; cdr3_aa: CASSLAGTGDLYEQYF; cdr3_nt: TGTGCCAGCAGCTTAGCCGGGACAGGGGACCTCTACGAGCAGTACTTC
cdr3_length: 14; j_call: TRBJ1-5; clone_size: few; v_call: TRBV5-5; d_call: NA; cdr3_aa: CASSSGPANQPQHF; cdr3_nt: TGTGCCAGCAGCTCCGGACCAGCCAATCAGCCCCAGCATTTT
cdr3_length: 12; j_call: TRBJ1-1; clone_size: NA; v_call: TRBV18; d_call: NA; cdr3_aa: CASSPPGAEAFF; cdr3_nt: TGTGCCAGCTCACCACCCGGAGCTGAAGCTTTCTTT
cdr3_length: 13; j_call: TRBJ2-3; clone_size: few; v_call: TRBV6-1; d_call: TRBD1; cdr3_aa: CATSGQGGDTQYF; cdr3_nt: TGTGCCACCTCGGGACAGGGTGGAGATACGCAGTATTTT
cdr3_length: 17; j_call: TRBJ1-3; clone_size: NA; v_call: TRBV4-2; d_call: NA; cdr3_aa: CASSQEVTGHYGNTIYF; cdr3_nt: TGTGCCAGCAGCCAAGAAGTGACCGGACACTACGGAAACACCATATATTTT
cdr3_length: 14; j_call: TRBJ2-2; clone_size: few; v_call: TRBV5-1; d_call: NA; cdr3_aa: CASSPGRISGELFF; cdr3_nt: TGCGCCAGCAGCCCCGGGCGAATTTCCGGGGAGCTGTTTTTT
cdr3_length: 15; j_call: TRBJ2-1; clone_size: many; v_call: TRBV28; d_call: NA; cdr3_aa: CASSRDTEVYNEQFF; cdr3_nt: TGTGCCAGCAGCAGGGACACCGAAGTCTACAATGAGCAGTTCTTC
cdr3_length: 11; j_call: TRBJ1-2; clone_size: many; v_call: TRBV20-1; d_call: TRBD1; cdr3_aa: CSAPRDRVSLF; cdr3_nt: TGCAGTGCCCCGAGGGACAGGGTATCCCTTTTC
cdr3_length: 16; j_call: TRBJ2-7; clone_size: few; v_call: TRBV9; d_call: TRBD2; cdr3_aa: CASSVARVAGGYEQYF; cdr3_nt: TGTGCCAGCAGCGTAGCCCGAGTGGCGGGAGGGTACGAGCAGTACTTC
cdr3_length: 14; j_call: TRBJ2-7; clone_size: NA; v_call: TRBV3-1; d_call: NA; cdr3_aa: CASGWRIGVYEQYF; cdr3_nt: TGTGCCAGCGGGTGGAGGATAGGGGTCTACGAGCAGTACTTC
cdr3_length: 19; j_call: TRBJ2-3; clone_size: few; v_call: TRBV6-1; d_call: TRBD2; cdr3_aa: CASRPKGLAGAEDPDTQYF; cdr3_nt: TGTGCCAGCAGACCCAAAGGGCTAGCGGGGGCCGAGGATCCAGATACGCAGTATTTT
cdr3_length: 11; j_call: TRBJ1-1; clone_size: many; v_call: TRBV20-1; d_call: NA; cdr3_aa: CTREQNTEAFF; cdr3_nt: TGCACAAGAGAACAGAACACTGAAGCTTTCTTT
cdr3_length: 14; j_call: TRBJ1-6; clone_size: few; v_call: TRBV7-9; d_call: NA; cdr3_aa: CASSLEVDNSPLHF; cdr3_nt: TGTGCCAGCAGCTTAGAGGTCGATAATTCACCCCTCCACTTT
cdr3_length: 15; j_call: TRBJ2-7; clone_size: NA; v_call: TRBV20-1; d_call: NA; cdr3_aa: CSARDRAGAKYEQYF; cdr3_nt: TGCAGTGCTAGAGATCGGGCGGGGGCCAAGTACGAGCAGTACTTC
cdr3_length: 12; j_call: TRBJ2-1; clone_size: many; v_call: TRBV7-8; d_call: NA; cdr3_aa: CASSSLDNEQFF; cdr3_nt: TGTGCCAGCAGCTCGCTTGACAATGAGCAGTTCTTC
cdr3_length: 14; j_call: TRBJ2-1; clone_size: once; v_call: TRBV7-2; d_call: TRBD1; cdr3_aa: CASSLATGTGRQFF; cdr3_nt: TGTGCCAGCAGCTTAGCCACCGGGACAGGAAGGCAGTTCTTC
cdr3_length: 14; j_call: TRBJ2-7; clone_size: few; v_call: TRBV27; d_call: NA; cdr3_aa: CASSPLASIDEQYF; cdr3_nt: TGTGCCAGCAGTCCACTTGCGTCGATCGACGAGCAGTACTTC